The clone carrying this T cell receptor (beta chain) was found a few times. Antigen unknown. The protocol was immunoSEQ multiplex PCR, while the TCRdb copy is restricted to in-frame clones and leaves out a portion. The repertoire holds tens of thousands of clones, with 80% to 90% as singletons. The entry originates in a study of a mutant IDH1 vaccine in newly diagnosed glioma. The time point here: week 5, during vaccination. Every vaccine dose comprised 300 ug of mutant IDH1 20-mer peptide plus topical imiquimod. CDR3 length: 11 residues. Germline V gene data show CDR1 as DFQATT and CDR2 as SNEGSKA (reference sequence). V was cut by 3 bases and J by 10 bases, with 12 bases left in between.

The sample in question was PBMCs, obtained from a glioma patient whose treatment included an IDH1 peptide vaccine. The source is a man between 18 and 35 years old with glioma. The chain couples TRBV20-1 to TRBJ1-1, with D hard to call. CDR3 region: CSARPQLLAFF. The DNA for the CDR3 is TGCAGTGCTAGGCCCCAGCTCTTAGCTTTCTTT.